This T cell receptor beta chain was observed in a study of CD8 T cells in Susac syndrome. An amount of RNA that ranged from roughly 0.45 to 1 ug was reverse transcribed with random hexamers. MiXCR, applied by TCRdb to the immunoSEQ multiplex PCR reads, yields one record per CDR3 protein. This sample has about 120,000 distinct CDR3 sequences, with about 93% found just once. The count of this clonotype is one. The CDR3 runs to 14 residues. The ends lost 3 bases at V and 2 bases at J; junction bases unmatched: 4. Germline-derived CDR1 and CDR2 are SNHLY and FYNNEI. The clonotype originates from a human donor in good health. Material for sequencing was CD4+ T cells from PBMCs. The chain has TRBV2 and TRBJ2-7; 7 nucleotides line up with TRBD2. Here the CDR3 DNA reads TGTGCCAGCAGTGACTGGGGGGGGGCCTACGAGCAGTACTTC. The encoded protein is CASSDWGGAYEQYF.